The 30 T cell receptor beta chains below all came from one sample that was sequenced in a study of blood T cell repertoires in COVID-19. Method: immunoSEQ multiplex PCR; TCRdb's copy keeps in-frame clones and lacks some. The data contain a few hundred thousand clones, just over 90% of them singletons. The sample consisted of PBMCs or T cells enriched from blood (not recorded which). The receptors originated from a woman aged 40 to 49 who had been exposed to COVID-19.

The chain employs TRBV30 and TRBJ1-5; the match to TRBD1 covers 7 bases. Losses at the gene ends were 3 bases for V and 2 bases for J; bases not matched to a gene: 4. Germline V gene lookup returns CDR1 GTSNPN and CDR2 SVGIG (reference sequence). The CDR3 length is 14 residues. The CDR3 bases are TGTGCCTGGAGGGGAGACAGGGGCAATCAGCCCCAGCATTTT. This gives the protein CAWRGDRGNQPQHF. Full variable domain (missing parts from reference TRBV30 and TRBJ1-5): SQTIHQWPATLVQPVGSPLSLECTVEGTSNPNLYWYRQAAGRGLQLLFYSVGIGQISSEVPQNLSASRPQDRQFILSSKKLLLSDSGFYLCAWRGDRGNQPQHFGDGTRLSIL.

The CDR3 loop reads CASSEASGGAADTQYF. The CDR3 nucleotides are TGTGCCAGCAGTGAAGCAAGCGGGGGGGCGGCAGATACGCAGTATTTT. The chain joins TRBV6-1 to TRBJ2-3; 10 nucleotides match TRBD2. The V gene's germline CDR1 is MNHNS and CDR2 SASEGT. V trimming: 0 bases; J trimming: 4 bases; junction bases outside the gene matches: 4. The CDR3 is made up of 16 amino acids.

This chain uses TRBV6-5 with TRBJ1-5, with 9 bases identical to TRBD1. The CDR3 extends over 15 amino acids. CDR1 MNHEY and CDR2 SVGAGI come from the germline V gene. Trimming at V came to 11 bases and at J to 0 bases, leaving 8 bases not matched to a gene. Here the CDR3 reads CAAGRTGDSNQPQHF. CDR3 nucleotide sequence: TGTGCCGCGGGTAGGACAGGGGATAGCAATCAGCCCCAGCATTTT.

V usage is TRBV11-2 and J usage is TRBJ1-6; D uncertain. V was cut by 3 bases and J by 7 bases, with 7 bases left in between. The CDR3 has 13 amino acids. Germline loops: CDR1 SGHAT, CDR2 FQNNGV. This CDR3 reads CASSLGSNSPLHF. As DNA, the CDR3 is TGTGCCAGCAGCTTGGGGAGCAATTCACCCCTCCACTTT.

The chain has TRBV5-6 and TRBJ2-3; no clear D. The CDR3 consists of 12 residues. Germline V lookup: CDR1 SGHDT, CDR2 YYEEEE. Between the trimmed V and J ends, which lost 2 bases and 9 bases, there was a span of 10 bases. CDR3 region: CASSFEVATQYF. DNA for the CDR3: TGTGCCAGCAGCTTTGAAGTAGCCACGCAGTATTTT. The full variable domain, its missing parts supplied by reference TRBV5-6 and TRBJ2-3, is DAGVTQSPTHLIKTRGQQVTLRCSPKSGHDTVSWYQQALGQGPQFIFQYYEEEERQRGNFPDRFSGHQFPNYSSELNVNALLLGDSALYLCASSFEVATQYFGPGTRLTVL.

The chain employs TRBV19 and TRBJ2-7, with a tentative D call TRBD1 (7 bases). Trimming took off 5 bases at V and 1 base at J, with 15 bases between the two ends. Germline V gene sequence: CDR1 LNHDA, CDR2 SQIVND (reference sequence). There are 15 residues in the CDR3. The DNA for the CDR3 is TGTGCCAGTAGTGCTGCGGGACAGACGTCCTACGAGCAGTACTTC. Its protein is CASSAAGQTSYEQYF.

This clone was seen only once. The V gene is TRBV5-1, the J gene TRBJ1-2; TRBD1 agrees at 7 bases. There are 13 residues in the CDR3. V lost 4 bases, J lost 6 bases, and 6 bases stayed unmatched. Germline values: CDR1 SGHRS, CDR2 YFSETQ. For the CDR3, the DNA is TGCGCCAGCAGCCTACAGGGGCCCAATGGCTACACCTTC. Amino acid sequence: CASSLQGPNGYTF.

The J gene is TRBJ2-1, the V gene TRBV24-1; TRBD1 matches 7 bases. The CDR3 is made up of 16 amino acids. Germline V gives CDR1 KGHDR, CDR2 SFDVKD. The junction had 13 bases not matched to a gene; V was cut back by 3 bases and J by 9 bases. Written as DNA, the CDR3 is TGTGCCACCAGTGATCCCCGGGACAGCCATCTCGCTGAGCAGTTCTTC. Translated, it gives CATSDPRDSHLAEQFF.

The chain joins TRBV9 to TRBJ1-5, with no clear D. Germline V gene sequence: CDR1 SGDLS, CDR2 YYNGEE. CDR3 length: 13 residues. With 4 bases removed from V and 4 bases from J, the gap between germline ends came to 9 bases. The CDR3 coding sequence is TGTGCCAGCAGCACCCGTGAGAATCAGCCCCAGCATTTT. Protein: CASSTRENQPQHF.

The V call is TRBV29-1, the J call TRBJ2-7; TRBD1 might be the D (6 bases). Germline V gene sequence: CDR1 SQVTM, CDR2 ANQGSEA. This CDR3 spans 12 amino acids. V lost 7 bases and J lost 3, with 13 bases in between. The CDR3 DNA reads TGCAGCGCGGACCGAGGGGGCTACGAGCAGTACTTC. Translated, it gives CSADRGGYEQYF.

The J gene is TRBJ1-5, the V gene TRBV19, with 10 bases aligning to TRBD1. The CDR3 length is 16 residues. The germline gives CDR1 LNHDA, CDR2 SQIVND (reference sequence). V was clipped by 6 bases and J by 2 bases; unmatched bases: 7. DNA of the CDR3: TGTGCCAGTAGACCGACAGGGGGCCTGGGCAATCAGCCCCAGCATTTT. Its protein product is CASRPTGGLGNQPQHF.

V is TRBV7-8 and J is TRBJ1-2; TRBD1 aligns across 10 bases. The CDR3 is 15 residues long. The V gene end was trimmed by 5 bases and the J gene end by 5 bases; junction bases not matched to a gene: 8. CDR1 is SGHVS and CDR2 is FQNEAQ in the germline V gene. CDR3 bases: TGTGCCAGCAGCGGGTGGGACAGGGGCGAATATGGCTACACCTTC. Protein sequence: CASSGWDRGEYGYTF.

A single count supports this clone. The V call is TRBV24-1, the J call TRBJ2-6; D is unclear. The length of the CDR3 is 16 residues. Trimming shortened V by 2 bases and J by 2 bases, and 9 bases separated the two germline ends. The germline V gene has CDR1 KGHDR and CDR2 SFDVKD. CDR3 residues: CATSDSRIPGANVLTF. The CDR3 bases are TGTGCCACCAGTGATTCCAGGATACCTGGGGCCAACGTCCTGACTTTC.

This clone was observed once. The chain uses TRBV11-1 and TRBJ1-1, with a weak D call TRBD1 (5 bases). The V gene's germline CDR1 is SGHAT and CDR2 FQDESV (reference sequence). Trimming cost V 4 bases and J 13 bases, with 19 bases left between them. The CDR3 covers 13 residues. The CDR3 loop is CASSSGHIGAIFF. CDR3 coding DNA: TGTGCCAGCAGCTCAGGACATATAGGGGCCATTTTCTTT.

The chain carries TRBV5-6 and TRBJ2-7; TRBD1 matches 7 bases. Germline loops: CDR1 SGHDT, CDR2 YYEEEE. V was clipped by 4 bases and J by 7 bases; unmatched bases: 5. The CDR3 sequence is 12 residues long. The CDR3 protein is CASSRRTGEQYF. CDR3 coding DNA: TGTGCCAGCAGCCGGCGGACAGGAGAGCAGTACTTC.

The V gene is TRBV7-8, the J gene TRBJ1-1; the match to TRBD1 covers 9 bases. CDR3 length: 17 amino acids. Germline assignment: CDR1 SGHVS and CDR2 FQNEAQ. The ends lost 1 base at V and 3 bases at J; junction bases unmatched: 9. The CDR3 nucleotides read TGTGCCAGCAGCTTAGGCCCGTACAGGGGGCGGGACACTGAAGCTTTCTTT. Its translation: CASSLGPYRGRDTEAFF.

The chain joins TRBV9 to TRBJ1-1; tentatively, D is TRBD1 (5 bases). V was clipped by 8 bases and J by 6 bases, with 17 bases between them. The V gene's germline CDR1 is SGDLS and CDR2 YYNGEE. The CDR3 is 13 amino acids. CDR3 bases: TGTGCCAGTAGGGCAGGGTGGGAATCTGAAGCTTTCTTT. Protein: CASRAGWESEAFF.

This clone was counted at least ten times. The CDR3 DNA sequence: TGTGCCAGCAGCGTAGGTCCCCTGACCCGGGGGTGGGTCCACAATGAGCAGTTCTTC. It translates to CASSVGPLTRGWVHNEQFF. V and J are TRBV9 and TRBJ2-1; tentative D call: TRBD2 (6 bases). This CDR3 has 19 amino acids. Germline CDR1 SGDLS, CDR2 YYNGEE. Trimming left V 0 bases short and J 5 bases short, with 24 bases between.

The chain joins TRBV11-3 to TRBJ1-2; D might be TRBD1 (6 bases). Germline V gene data show CDR1 as SGHNT and CDR2 as YENEEA. Trimming removed 5 bases from V and 8 bases from J, with 15 bases in between. This CDR3 spans 13 amino acids. The CDR3: CASSPTGFGGYTF. DNA of the CDR3: TGTGCCAGCAGCCCGACAGGTTTTGGGGGCTACACCTTC.

The CDR3: CASSQSGSSYEQYF. For the CDR3, the DNA is TGTGCCAGCAGCCAGAGCGGCAGCTCCTACGAGCAGTACTTC. J is TRBJ2-7 and V is TRBV6-2 or TRBV6-3, with D perhaps TRBD2 (5 bases). The germline V gene has CDR1 MNHEY and CDR2 SVGEGT. The germline V and J ends were trimmed by 6 bases and 0 bases, with 12 bases remaining between them. The CDR3 is 14 residues long.

The chain joins TRBV19 to TRBJ2-3; TRBD2 matches at 15 bases. This CDR3 contains 18 residues. V lost 6 bases to trimming and J lost 5 bases; unmatched junction nucleotides: 12. CDR1 and CDR2 (germline): LNHDA, SQIVND (reference sequence). The CDR3 DNA is TGTGCCAGTAGCCCGGGACTAGCGGGAGGACCGGGGTTAGATACGCAGTATTTT. Amino acids: CASSPGLAGGPGLDTQYF.

The chain recombines TRBV7-9 with TRBJ2-3; TRBD2 matches 16 bases. V was clipped by 6 bases and J by 4 bases; unmatched bases: 10. CDR1 SEHNR and CDR2 FQNEAQ come from the germline V gene (reference sequence). This CDR3 comprises 18 residues. In nucleotides, the CDR3 is TGTGCCAGCAGGCCGTCCGGGACTAGCGGGAGGGAAGCAGATACGCAGTATTTT. This encodes CASRPSGTSGREADTQYF. Variable domain in full (rest from reference TRBV7-9 and TRBJ2-3): DTGVSQNPRHKITKRGQNVTFRCDPISEHNRLYWYRQTLGQGPEFLTYFQNEAQLEKSRLLSDRFSAERPKGSFSTLEIQRTEQGDSAMYLCASRPSGTSGREADTQYFGPGTRLTVL.

The gene calls are TRBV25-1 and TRBJ2-1, with 13 nucleotides matching TRBD2. This CDR3 is built from 18 residues. The V and J ends lost 6 bases and 6 bases, in that order; junction bases with no gene match: 14. Germline CDR1 is MGHDK and CDR2 is SYGVNS. DNA for the CDR3: TGTGCCAGCAGCCCGGGACGGTGGACTAGCGGGGGATCCAATGAGCAGTTCTTC. Encoded protein: CASSPGRWTSGGSNEQFF.

The gene calls are TRBV7-8 and TRBJ2-5, with TRBD1 identical over 8 bases. Germline values: CDR1 SGHVS, CDR2 FQNEAQ. The J segment lost 1 base and the V segment lost 5 bases, leaving 3 bases of the junction unmatched. CDR3 size: 14 residues. Here the CDR3 DNA reads TGTGCCAGCAGCCTAGGGACAGGCCAAGAGACCCAGTACTTC. Its translation is CASSLGTGQETQYF. Together with reference TRBV7-8 and TRBJ2-5, the CDR3 gives the full variable domain: GAGVSQSPRYKVAKRGQDVALRCDPISGHVSLFWYQQALGQGPEFLTYFQNEAQLDKSGLPSDRFFAERPEGSVSTLKIQRTQQEDSAVYLCASSLGTGQETQYFGPGTRLLVL.

On this clone itself: One junction end does not reproduce the germline sequence, and a read error may be involved. The chain recombines TRBV19 with TRBJ1-3, with a tentative D call TRBD1 (5 bases). Germline CDR1 LNHDA, CDR2 SQIVND (reference sequence). CDR3 size: 15 residues. CDR3 region: CASTIDRSSGNTIYF. The CDR3 bases are TGTGCCAGTACTATAGACAGATCCTCTGGAAACACCATATATTTT.

The gene calls are TRBV10-2 and TRBJ2-7; D call uncertain. CDR1 and CDR2 from the germline V gene are WSHSY and SAAADI. CDR3 length: 12 residues. V lost 6 bases and J lost 3, with 9 bases in between. The chain's CDR3 is CASSPNGYEQYF. In nucleotides, the CDR3 is TGCGCCAGCAGCCCAAACGGCTACGAGCAGTACTTC.

The genes are TRBV19 and TRBJ2-7; 12 bases fit TRBD1. Trimming removed 4 bases from V and 6 bases from J; junction bases left unmatched: 7. The CDR3 covers 15 residues. Germline lookup yields CDR1 LNHDA and CDR2 SQIVND (reference sequence). The CDR3 DNA reads as TGTGCCAGTAGTAAGGCAGGGACAGGGGGCCTCGAGCAGTACTTC. It translates to CASSKAGTGGLEQYF.

The gene calls are TRBV23-1 and TRBJ2-7, with 7 bases matching TRBD1. TRBV23-1 is classed as an ORF, of uncertain function. The CDR3 is 15 residues long. V shed 2 bases, J shed 1 base, and the junction held 5 bases outside the gene matches. The CDR3 nucleotides are TGCGCCAGCAGTCAAACAGGGGCCAGGTCCTACGAGCAGTACTTC. Protein product: CASSQTGARSYEQYF.

The V call is TRBV19, the J call TRBJ1-1, with TRBD1 matching over 7 bases. CDR1 and CDR2 from the germline V gene are LNHDA and SQIVND (reference sequence). The CDR3 has 14 amino acids. V shed 5 bases, J shed 5 bases, and the junction held 8 bases outside the gene matches. The CDR3 sequence: CASSEGGARTEAFF. In DNA form, the CDR3 reads TGTGCCAGTAGTGAAGGGGGCGCGCGGACTGAAGCTTTCTTT.

This clone has just one count. The chain combines TRBV11-2 with TRBJ1-2, with D possibly matching TRBD1 (6 bases). The germline V and J ends were trimmed by 5 bases and 7 bases, with 17 bases remaining between them. The CDR3 is 14 residues long. Germline V gene sequence: CDR1 SGHAT, CDR2 FQNNGV. CDR3 amino acids: CASSPRVQGGGYTF. The CDR3 nucleotides are TGTGCCAGCAGCCCAAGAGTACAGGGTGGTGGCTACACCTTC.